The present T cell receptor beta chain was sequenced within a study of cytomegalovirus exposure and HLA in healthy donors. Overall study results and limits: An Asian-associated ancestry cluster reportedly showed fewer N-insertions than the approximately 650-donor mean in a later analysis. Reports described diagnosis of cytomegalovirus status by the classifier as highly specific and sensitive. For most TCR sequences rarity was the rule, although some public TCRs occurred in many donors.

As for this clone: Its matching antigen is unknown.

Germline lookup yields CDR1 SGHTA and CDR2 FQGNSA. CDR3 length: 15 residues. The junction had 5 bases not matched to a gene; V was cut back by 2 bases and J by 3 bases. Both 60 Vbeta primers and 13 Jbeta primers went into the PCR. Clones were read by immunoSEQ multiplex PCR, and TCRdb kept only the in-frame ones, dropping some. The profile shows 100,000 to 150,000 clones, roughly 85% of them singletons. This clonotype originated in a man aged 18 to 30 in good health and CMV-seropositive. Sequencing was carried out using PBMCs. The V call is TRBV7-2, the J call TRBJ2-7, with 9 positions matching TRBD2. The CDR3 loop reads CASSLISGGNYEQYF. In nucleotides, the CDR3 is TGTGCCAGCAGCTTAATCAGCGGGGGGAACTACGAGCAGTACTTC. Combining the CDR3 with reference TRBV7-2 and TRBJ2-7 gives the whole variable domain GAGVSQSPSNKVTEKGKDVELRCDPISGHTALYWYRQSLGQGLEFLIYFQGNSAPDKSGLPSDRFSAERTGGSVSTLTIQRTQQEDSAVYLCASSLISGGNYEQYFGPGTRLTVT.